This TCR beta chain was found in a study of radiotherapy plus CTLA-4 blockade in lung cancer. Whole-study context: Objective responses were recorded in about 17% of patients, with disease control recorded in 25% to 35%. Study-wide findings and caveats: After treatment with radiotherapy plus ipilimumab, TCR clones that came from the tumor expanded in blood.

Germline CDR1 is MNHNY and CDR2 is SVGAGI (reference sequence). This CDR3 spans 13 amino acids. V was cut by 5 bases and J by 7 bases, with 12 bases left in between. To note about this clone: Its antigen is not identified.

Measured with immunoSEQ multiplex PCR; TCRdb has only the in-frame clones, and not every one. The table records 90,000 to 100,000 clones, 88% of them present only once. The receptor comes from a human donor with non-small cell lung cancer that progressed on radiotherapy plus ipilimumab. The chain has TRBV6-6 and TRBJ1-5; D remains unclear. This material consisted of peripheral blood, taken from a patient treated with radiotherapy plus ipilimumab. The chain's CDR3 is CASSTEGGQPQHF. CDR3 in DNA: TGTGCCAGCAGTACAGAAGGAGGACAGCCCCAGCATTTT.